This is a list of T cell receptor beta chains from one sample in a study of graft-versus-host responses after intestinal transplantation. For these receptors, no antigen is known. TCRdb's copy holds only in-frame clones and misses some; the assay was immunoSEQ multiplex PCR. The table records 60,000 to 90,000 clones, 90% of them present only once. Sequencing was performed on unstimulated CD8+ T cells sorted from spleen or lymph node cells, taken before intestinal transplant. These receptors were taken from a human donor who received an intestinal transplant. CDR3s include the opening cysteine and the closing phenylalanine or tryptophan. A D gene is named only where the DNA matches it firmly. Part of the rows lack a size; the others show once, few, many or a class for expanded clones.

d_call	v_call	cdr3_length	j_call	clone_size	cdr3_nt	cdr3_aa
-	TRBV27	12	TRBJ2-2	few	TGTGCCAGCAGCCAGGGAGGCCGGGAGCTGTTTTTT	CASSQGGRELFF
TRBD1	TRBV9	11	TRBJ2-1	-	TGTGCCAGCAGCGTAGGGGACAGGCCGTTCTTC	CASSVGDRPFF
-	TRBV2	13	TRBJ1-2	-	TGTGCCAGCAGTGAAGCCGGGAACTATGGCTACACCTTC	CASSEAGNYGYTF
TRBD1	TRBV7-9	14	TRBJ1-1	-	TGTGCCAGCAGCATGACAGGGGGCCCGGTTGAAGCTTTCTTT	CASSMTGGPVEAFF
-	TRBV27	14	TRBJ2-7	once	TGTGCCAGCAGTTTTACAGCGGACTCCTACGAGCAGTACTTC	CASSFTADSYEQYF
-	TRBV4-1	14	TRBJ2-3	-	TGCGCCAGCAGCCAAGAGAAACTCACAGATACGCAGTATTTT	CASSQEKLTDTQYF
-	TRBV7-9	12	TRBJ1-1	-	TGTGCCAGCAGCTTAGGAGGCGCTGAAGCTTTCTTT	CASSLGGAEAFF
TRBD2	TRBV5-1	13	TRBJ2-1	-	TGCGCCAGCAGAGCGGGGGGGCTGGATGAGCAGTTCTTC	CASRAGGLDEQFF
-	TRBV7-9	13	TRBJ2-5	-	TGTGCCAGCAGCTTAGTGGCTCGTGAGACCCAGTACTTC	CASSLVARETQYF
TRBD1	TRBV6-5	15	TRBJ2-5	-	TGTGCCAGCAGCCCGGCGCCGGGACAGCCAGAGACCCAGTACTTC	CASSPAPGQPETQYF
-	TRBV4-1	15	TRBJ1-5	-	TGCGCCAGCAGCATCGTGGCAGATGGCAATCAGCCCCAGCATTTT	CASSIVADGNQPQHF
-	TRBV9	12	TRBJ1-1	few	TGTGCCAGCAGCGTAGCACTAGGGGAAGCTTTCTTT	CASSVALGEAFF
-	TRBV6-1	19	TRBJ1-5	-	TGTGCCAGCAGTGAATTTTTTCCGTTAACAGGGATAAACAATCAGCCCCAGCATTTT	CASSEFFPLTGINNQPQHF
-	TRBV13	14	TRBJ2-4	-	TGTGCCAGCAGCCCCCCCAGGGATGAAAACATTCAGTACTTC	CASSPPRDENIQYF
TRBD1	TRBV27	14	TRBJ2-4	-	TGTGCCAGCAGTTTATCACAGGGGTCGGACATTCAGTACTTC	CASSLSQGSDIQYF
-	TRBV6-6	13	TRBJ2-2	-	TGTGCCAGCAGCCCCCTAGAAACCGGGGAGCTGTTTTTT	CASSPLETGELFF
TRBD2	TRBV11-2	17	TRBJ2-2	-	TGTGCCAGCAGCCCCCGGACTAGCGGGGCCAACACCGGGGAGCTGTTTTTT	CASSPRTSGANTGELFF
-	TRBV7-6	15	TRBJ1-2	once	TGTGCCAGCAGCGGGGCTACCAGTGACACCTATGGCTACACCTTC	CASSGATSDTYGYTF
TRBD2	TRBV14	16	TRBJ2-7	-	TGTGCCAGCAGCCCCCTTATGGGCGGGGGGGCCTCCGAGCAGTACTTC	CASSPLMGGGASEQYF
TRBD2	TRBV2	16	TRBJ2-3	-	TGTGCCAGCAGTGAGGGGCTAGCGGGGGGGAGGGATACGCAGTATTTT	CASSEGLAGGRDTQYF
-	TRBV5-1	14	TRBJ1-1	-	TGCGCCAGCAGCCCGGACAAGGGATACACTGAAGCTTTCTTT	CASSPDKGYTEAFF
-	TRBV29-1	12	TRBJ1-2	once	TGCAGCGTTGAAGGGCGGGAGGGGGGCTACACCTTC	CSVEGREGGYTF
TRBD2	TRBV11-1	19	TRBJ2-5	-	TGTGCCAGCAGCTTAGGTCGGGGTAGCGGGGGGACTCCGCAAGAGACCCAGTACTTC	CASSLGRGSGGTPQETQYF
TRBD1	TRBV6-5	15	TRBJ1-2	-	TGTGCCAGCCGGGAAGACAGGGGGCGACCGTATGGCTACACCTTC	CASREDRGRPYGYTF